The next 4 T cell receptor beta chains were all read from a single sample in a study of shared clonotypes between healthy human individuals. Sequencing was performed with immunoSEQ multiplex PCR; in TCRdb, only in-frame clones are kept and a portion is missing. In the table there are 660,000 or so clones, 95% to 97% of which are singletons. As defined, naive CD8 cells were CD45RO-negative and positively selected for CCR7, with terminally differentiated effector memory CD45RA+ cells excluded. Input material: naive CD8+ T cells sorted from blood. Every receptor here comes from a woman aged 25 to 39 in good health.

The V gene is TRBV4-2, the J gene TRBJ2-7; D is possibly TRBD1 (5 bases). V dropped 4 bases and J dropped 6 bases, with 16 bases sitting between them. Germline V gene data show CDR1 as LGHNA and CDR2 as YNFKEQ. This CDR3 comprises 14 residues. In DNA form, the CDR3 reads TGTGCCAGCAGCCCATGGGGCAGTCCCCTCGAGCAGTACTTC. The encoded protein is CASSPWGSPLEQYF.

The V and J genes are TRBV28 and TRBJ2-5; no firm D call. The V gene lost 6 bases and the J gene lost 0 bases, with 14 bases spanning the gap. The CDR3 runs 15 residues. CDR1 and CDR2 (germline): MDHEN, SYDVKM. The CDR3 DNA follows: TGTGCCAGCAGAAGCCAGGTCGGATACCAAGAGACCCAGTACTTC. It is translated as CASRSQVGYQETQYF.

The chain uses TRBV29-1 and TRBJ2-7, with D tentatively TRBD2 (5 bases). The V end lost 1 base, the J end lost 0 bases, and 10 bases lay between the germline ends. The germline V gene encodes CDR1 SQVTM and CDR2 ANQGSEA. The CDR3 spans 14 residues. The CDR3 nucleotides read TGCAGCGTTGAAGGCGGTCGGGGCTCCTACGAGCAGTACTTC. It yields the protein CSVEGGRGSYEQYF.

The rearrangement joins TRBV27 to TRBJ2-1; 7 nucleotides line up with TRBD2. Germline V CDR1 and CDR2: MNHEY, SMNVEV (reference sequence). V dropped 6 bases and J dropped 0; count of bases not matched to a gene: 5. The CDR3 consists of 15 residues. DNA of the CDR3: TGTGCCAGCAGGTTACTAGCGTCCTCCTACAATGAGCAGTTCTTC. Translation gives CASRLLASSYNEQFF.